What follows are 18 T cell receptor beta chains derived from one specimen sequenced in a study of CD8 T cell repertoires and HIV-1 epitope variants. The method was immunoSEQ multiplex PCR; TCRdb's version includes in-frame clones alone and lacks a portion of them. The sample includes roughly 2,500 clones, roughly 67% of them seen just once. Their antigens are not known. Sequencing input: cultured CD8+ T cells derived from PBMCs. The source is a male donor with HIV.

V usage is TRBV2 and J usage is TRBJ2-3; perhaps D is TRBD1 or TRBD2 (5 bases each). V was pared by 2 bases and J by 1 base, with 13 bases between. The germline gives CDR1 SNHLY, CDR2 FYNNEI. The CDR3 covers 16 residues. This CDR3 is CASSELGVVGTDTQYF. As DNA, the CDR3 is TGTGCCAGCAGTGAATTGGGGGTGGTCGGCACAGATACGCAGTATTTT.

This clone was observed a handful of times. The chain links TRBV30 to TRBJ1-6; D perhaps matches TRBD1 (5 bases). Germline CDR1 GTSNPN, CDR2 SVGIG (reference sequence). Trimming stripped 5 bases from V and 7 bases from J, with 12 bases between. This CDR3 is built from 13 residues. The CDR3 sequence: CAWAGLWNSPLHF. In DNA, the CDR3 is TGTGCCTGGGCAGGGCTATGGAATTCACCCCTCCACTTT.

The sample holds a few counts of this clone. The CDR3 reads CASSPQSSYEQYF. As DNA, the CDR3 is TGTGCCAGCAGCCCACAGAGCTCCTACGAGCAGTACTTC. V usage is TRBV7-9 and J usage is TRBJ2-7; D ambiguous. The CDR3 is 13 residues long. Germline V CDR1 and CDR2: SEHNR, FQNEAQ (reference sequence). V shed 5 bases and J shed 0 bases, with 8 bases lying between them. Based on the CDR3 plus reference TRBV7-9 and TRBJ2-7, the full variable domain is DTGVSQNPRHKITKRGQNVTFRCDPISEHNRLYWYRQTLGQGPEFLTYFQNEAQLEKSRLLSDRFSAERPKGSFSTLEIQRTEQGDSAMYLCASSPQSSYEQYFGPGTRLTVT.

This clone was observed a single time. The chain employs TRBV10-3 and TRBJ2-7; no clear D. Trimming pared 0 bases from V and 5 bases from J, leaving 8 bases between. Germline V CDR1 and CDR2: ENHRY, SYGVKD. The CDR3 extends over 13 amino acids. The CDR3 bases are TGTGCCATCAGTGAGTCTTCCGTCCACGAGCAGTACTTC. Translated, it gives CAISESSVHEQYF.

This clone was detected once. CDR3 sequence reads: CASSITRTGLLRYGYTF. For the CDR3, the DNA is TGTGCCAGTAGTATCACCCGGACAGGTTTGCTGCGCTATGGCTACACCTTC. The rearrangement uses TRBV19 and TRBJ1-2, with 7 positions matching TRBD1. The germline V gene has CDR1 LNHDA and CDR2 SQIVND (reference sequence). CDR3 length: 17 amino acids. J gave up 4 bases and V 3 bases, and 14 bases lay outside the gene matches.

CDR3 nucleotides: TGCGCCAGCAGTCAATCTAAAGCTGGGCGGCGGGAAAATCAGCCCCAGCATTTT. Translating it yields CASSQSKAGRRENQPQHF. This chain joins TRBV23-1 and TRBJ1-5; D is unresolved. TRBV23-1 qualifies as an ORF whose function is uncertain. V lost 0 bases to trimming and J lost 4 bases, with 19 bases between them. CDR3 size: 18 residues.

The gene calls are TRBV2 and TRBJ2-1, with no clear D. Trimming pared 7 bases from V and 4 bases from J, leaving 11 bases between. CDR1 SNHLY and CDR2 FYNNEI come from the germline V gene. The CDR3 spans 13 residues. The CDR3 bases are TGTGCCAGCAAGACGGACCGATACAATGAGCAGTTCTTC. This codes for CASKTDRYNEQFF.

This chain connects TRBV5-6 to TRBJ2-7, with D perhaps matching TRBD1 (6 bases). V lost 3 bases, J lost 0 bases, and 13 bases lay in between. Germline V lookup: CDR1 SGHDT, CDR2 YYEEEE. This CDR3 comprises 15 residues. CDR3 sequence reads: CASSSGTLSSYEQYF. CDR3 coding DNA: TGTGCCAGCAGCTCCGGGACATTGAGCTCCTACGAGCAGTACTTC.

The chain couples TRBV6-5 to TRBJ1-1; D gene unclear. This CDR3 is 12 amino acids long. V lost 6 bases to trimming and J lost 6 bases, with 11 bases between them. CDR1 MNHEY and CDR2 SVGAGI come from the germline V gene. The CDR3 sequence is CASSPGGPEAFF. For the CDR3, the DNA is TGTGCCAGCAGCCCTGGCGGTCCTGAAGCTTTCTTT.

The genes are TRBV6-5 and TRBJ2-7, with 7 bases aligning to TRBD1. The CDR3 is 14 residues long. The germline CDR1 and CDR2 sequences are MNHEY and SVGAGI. J was trimmed by 6 bases and V by 5 bases; bases with no gene match: 10. The CDR3 DNA is TGTGCCAGCAGTCGAGACAGGGATTCGGGCGAGCAGTACTTC. Amino acids: CASSRDRDSGEQYF.

Note on this clone: This specimen includes other DNA sequences encoding the same CDR3. This sequence joins TRBV4-2 and TRBJ2-3; 9 bases fit TRBD2. This CDR3 region has 16 residues. Germline V gives CDR1 LGHNA, CDR2 YNFKEQ. Unmatched junction bases numbered 3, after V lost 1 base and J lost 1 base. The CDR3 loop is CASSQGVAGGTDTQYF. The CDR3 DNA sequence: TGTGCCAGCAGCCAAGGGGTAGCGGGAGGCACAGATACGCAGTATTTT.

The chain carries TRBV13 and TRBJ2-2; D is perhaps TRBD2 (6 bases). CDR1 is PRHDT and CDR2 is FYEKMQ in the germline V gene (reference sequence). This CDR3 is 14 amino acids long. The germline V and J ends were trimmed by 2 bases and 7 bases, with 11 bases remaining between them. This CDR3 reads CASSLRLGNGELFF. CDR3 DNA sequence: TGTGCCAGCAGCTTAAGACTAGGGAACGGGGAGCTGTTTTTT.

V usage is TRBV4-1 and J usage is TRBJ2-7; TRBD1 or TRBD2 may be the D gene (6 bases each). Germline V gives CDR1 MGHRA, CDR2 YSYEKL. V was cut by 4 bases and J by 5 bases, with 15 bases left in between. The CDR3 is 14 residues long. The CDR3 loop is CASSRGGLADEQYF. CDR3 DNA: TGCGCCAGCAGCCGAGGGGGGCTAGCTGACGAGCAGTACTTC.

The chain uses TRBV11-2 and TRBJ1-1; the D is unclear. The CDR3 extends over 14 amino acids. Trimming left V 1 base short and J 0 bases short, with 6 bases between. Per germline, CDR1 SGHAT and CDR2 FQNNGV. DNA for the CDR3: TGTGCCAGCAGCTTAGGGAATATGAACACTGAAGCTTTCTTT. It yields the protein CASSLGNMNTEAFF.

V usage is TRBV28 and J usage is TRBJ2-1, with 7 bases that match TRBD2. The germline gives CDR1 MDHEN, CDR2 SYDVKM. The CDR3 covers 16 residues. V dropped 3 bases and J dropped 9; count of bases not matched to a gene: 14. CDR3 DNA: TGTGCCAGCAGTTTCCCTAGGATGGGAGGGCCGATTGAGCAGTTCTTC. It is translated as CASSFPRMGGPIEQFF.

The rearrangement uses TRBV7-9 and TRBJ1-4; no clear D gene. V lost 5 bases and J 8 bases, leaving 12 bases between the germline ends. The CDR3 is made up of 13 amino acids. Germline loops: CDR1 SEHNR, CDR2 FQNEAQ (reference sequence). The DNA for the CDR3 is TGTGCCAGCAGCGCGAGGGTTAGGGAAAAACTGTTTTTT. Encoded protein: CASSARVREKLFF.

This clone is deemed hyperexpanded. This chain uses TRBV28 with TRBJ1-1; TRBD1 agrees at 10 bases. Germline-derived CDR1 and CDR2 are MDHEN and SYDVKM. The CDR3 length is 17 residues. V lost 4 bases to trimming and J lost 4 bases; unmatched junction nucleotides: 12. As DNA, the CDR3 is TGTGCCAGCAGTTCCCCCGGGACAGGGGTGATTTCCACTGAAGCTTTCTTT. Amino acid sequence: CASSSPGTGVISTEAFF.

The chain uses TRBV10-3 and TRBJ2-6; perhaps TRBD1 as D (6 bases). The CDR3 contains 16 residues. V dropped 2 bases and J dropped 1 base, with 9 bases sitting between them. Germline CDR1 is ENHRY and CDR2 is SYGVKD. CDR3: CAISEGRGSGANVLTF. The CDR3 nucleotides are TGTGCCATCAGTGAGGGCAGGGGATCTGGGGCCAACGTCCTGACTTTC.